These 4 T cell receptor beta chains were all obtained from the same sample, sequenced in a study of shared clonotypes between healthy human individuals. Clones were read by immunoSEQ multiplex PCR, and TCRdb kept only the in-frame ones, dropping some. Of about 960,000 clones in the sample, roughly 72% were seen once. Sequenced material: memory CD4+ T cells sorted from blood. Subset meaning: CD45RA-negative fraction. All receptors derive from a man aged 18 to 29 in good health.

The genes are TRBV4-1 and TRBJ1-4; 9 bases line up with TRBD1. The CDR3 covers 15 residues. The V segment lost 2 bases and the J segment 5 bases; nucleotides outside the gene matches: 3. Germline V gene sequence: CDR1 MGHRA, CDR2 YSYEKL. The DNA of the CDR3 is TGCGCCAGCAGCCAAACAGGGGGCGCAAATGAAAAACTGTTTTTT. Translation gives CASSQTGGANEKLFF.

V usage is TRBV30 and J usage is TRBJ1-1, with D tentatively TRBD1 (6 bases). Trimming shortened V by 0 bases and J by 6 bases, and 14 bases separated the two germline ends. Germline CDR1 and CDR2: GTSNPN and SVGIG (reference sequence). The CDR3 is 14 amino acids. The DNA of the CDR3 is TGTGCCTGGAGTGTGGCCGGGGGCTGGGCTGAAGCTTTCTTT. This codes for CAWSVAGGWAEAFF.

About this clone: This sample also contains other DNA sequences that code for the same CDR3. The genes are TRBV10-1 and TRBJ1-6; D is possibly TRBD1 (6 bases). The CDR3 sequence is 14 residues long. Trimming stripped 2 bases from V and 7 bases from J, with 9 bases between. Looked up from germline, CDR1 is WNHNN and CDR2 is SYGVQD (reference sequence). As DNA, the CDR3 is TGCGCCAGCAGTGAGGAAGGGGGAAATTCACCCCTCCACTTT. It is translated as CASSEEGGNSPLHF.

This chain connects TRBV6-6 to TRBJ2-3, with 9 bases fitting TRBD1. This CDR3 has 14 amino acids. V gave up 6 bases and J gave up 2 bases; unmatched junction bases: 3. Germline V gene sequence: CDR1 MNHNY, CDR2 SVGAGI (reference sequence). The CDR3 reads CASRRDRVTDTQYF. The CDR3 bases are TGTGCCAGCAGACGGGACAGGGTCACAGATACGCAGTATTTT.